The 7 T cell receptor beta chains below come from one sample, sequenced in a study of CD4 T cells in relation to SARS-CoV-2 and coronaviruses. Generated by immunoSEQ multiplex PCR, the TCRdb table keeps only in-frame clones and is missing some. The sample holds about 60,000 clones, around 92% seen once. The sample comprised naive CD4+ T cells from PBMCs. Subset denoted: naive CD4+ T cells isolated by negative enrichment. These receptors were collected from an adult with COVID-19.

The chain uses TRBV19 and TRBJ2-1, with D perhaps matching TRBD2 (6 bases). The germline gives CDR1 LNHDA, CDR2 SQIVND (reference sequence). With 3 bases removed from V and 9 bases from J, the gap between germline ends came to 21 bases. This CDR3 spans 16 amino acids. In DNA form, the CDR3 reads TGTGCCAGTAGTATTGGTAGCGGCCAAAAGATTAGTGAGCAGTTCTTC. Translating it yields CASSIGSGQKISEQFF.

The V call is TRBV3-1 (or the pseudogene TRBV3-2), the J call TRBJ1-5, with 9 bases that match TRBD1. V dropped 4 bases and J dropped 8; count of bases not matched to a gene: 6. Germline lookup yields CDR1 LGHDT and CDR2 YNNKEL (reference sequence). The CDR3 extends over 14 amino acids. CDR3 in amino acids: CASSLTGGREPQHF. As DNA, the CDR3 is TGTGCCAGCAGCCTGACAGGGGGAAGAGAGCCCCAGCATTTT.

CDR3 bases: TGTGCCAGCTCACCTTCGGTGAGCTCCTACAATGAGCAGTTCTTC. Protein sequence: CASSPSVSSYNEQFF. V and J are TRBV18 and TRBJ2-1; D unresolved. The germline V and J ends were trimmed by 3 bases and 0 bases, with 9 bases remaining between them. The CDR3 loop spans 15 amino acids. The germline gives CDR1 KGHSH, CDR2 LQKENI.

J is TRBJ1-2 and V is TRBV5-5; the D is unclear. The germline gives CDR1 SGHKS, CDR2 YYEKEE (reference sequence). The CDR3 totals 17 residues. Trimming took off 2 bases at V and 2 bases at J, with 19 bases between the two ends. The CDR3 DNA reads TGTGCCAGCAGCTTTGATTTGGGAAAGGCGGGGAACTATGGCTACACCTTC. Protein product: CASSFDLGKAGNYGYTF.

This clone showed up just once. This rearrangement joins TRBV20-1 to TRBJ1-1; D unresolved. Per the germline V gene, CDR1 is DFQATT and CDR2 is SNEGSKA (reference sequence). This CDR3 has 14 residues. V lost 3 bases and J lost 0, with 11 bases in between. The CDR3 spells CSASNQVMNTEAFF. CDR3 nucleotides: TGCAGTGCTAGTAATCAGGTGATGAACACTGAAGCTTTCTTT.

This chain joins TRBV7-9 and TRBJ2-1; 11 bases fit TRBD2. The J segment lost 3 bases and the V segment lost 6 bases, leaving 7 bases of the junction unmatched. The CDR3 has 16 residues. CDR1 and CDR2 from the germline V gene are SEHNR and FQNEAQ (reference sequence). The CDR3 region is CASSSGTSGVYNEQFF. The CDR3 bases are TGTGCCAGCAGTTCCGGGACTAGCGGTGTCTACAATGAGCAGTTCTTC. Complete variable domain (other parts from reference TRBV7-9 and TRBJ2-1): DTGVSQNPRHKITKRGQNVTFRCDPISEHNRLYWYRQTLGQGPEFLTYFQNEAQLEKSRLLSDRFSAERPKGSFSTLEIQRTEQGDSAMYLCASSSGTSGVYNEQFFGPGTRLTVL.

This rearrangement joins TRBV12-3 or TRBV12-4 to TRBJ2-7; no firm D call. V lost 5 bases and J 4 bases, leaving 9 bases between the germline ends. This CDR3 has 12 residues. CDR3 in DNA: TGTGCCAGCAGTCGCCGATTGTACGAGCAGTACTTC. It codes for CASSRRLYEQYF.